The source of this T cell receptor beta chain is a study of blood T cell repertoires in COVID-19. Sequenced by immunoSEQ multiplex PCR; TCRdb stores in-frame clones only, minus some. The sample lists 200,000 to 250,000 clones, approximately 89% occurring once. Trimming shortened V by 5 bases and J by 5 bases, and 12 bases separated the two germline ends. The germline V gene has CDR1 LGHNT and CDR2 FRNRAP. The CDR3 spans 13 residues. Assignments of participants to cohorts depended upon their own reported clinical history. Source material: PBMCs or T cells enriched from blood (not recorded which). The V gene is TRBV12-5, the J gene TRBJ1-2, with D unresolved. This sequence was found in a woman under 40 who had been exposed to COVID-19. CDR3 protein: CASGLPRGYGYTF. CDR3 nucleotide sequence: TGTGCTAGTGGTCTCCCACGAGGGTATGGCTACACCTTC.